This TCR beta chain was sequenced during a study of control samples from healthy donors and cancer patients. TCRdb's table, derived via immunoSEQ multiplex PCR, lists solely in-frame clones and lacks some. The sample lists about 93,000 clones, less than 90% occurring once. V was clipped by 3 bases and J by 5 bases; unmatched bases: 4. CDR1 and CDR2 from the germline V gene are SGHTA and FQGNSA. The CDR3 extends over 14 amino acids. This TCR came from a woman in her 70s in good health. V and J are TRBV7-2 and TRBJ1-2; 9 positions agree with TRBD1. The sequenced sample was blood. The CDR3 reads CASSLGTGYYGYTF. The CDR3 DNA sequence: TGTGCCAGCAGCTTGGGGACAGGGTATTATGGCTACACCTTC.